A selection of T cell receptor beta chains follows, all from one sample in a study of blood T cell repertoires in COVID-19. Generated by immunoSEQ multiplex PCR, the TCRdb table keeps only in-frame clones and is missing some. The table shows roughly 12,000 clones, with 80% to 95% occurring only once. Input material: peripheral blood. The receptors shown here come from a woman aged 70-85 years with active COVID-19. Both conserved end residues are part of each CDR3. The D gene is left open where the match is weak. Size is stated for part of the rows, as once, few or many counts, or as a class when the clone is expanded.

j_call clone_size v_call d_call cdr3_aa cdr3_nt
TRBJ1-5 NA TRBV28 TRBD1 CASSLTGQVGSNQPQHF TGTGCCAGCAGTCTTACGGGACAGGTGGGGAGCAATCAGCCCCAGCATTTT
TRBJ1-2 NA TRBV11-2 NA CASSPAEGYGYTF TGTGCCAGCAGCCCCGCGGAGGGCTATGGCTACACCTTC
TRBJ1-1 NA TRBV5-6 TRBD1 CASSFGTGGSTEAFF TGTGCCAGCAGCTTCGGAACAGGGGGCTCCACTGAAGCTTTCTTT
TRBJ2-7 NA TRBV29-1 TRBD2 CSAASGRYDEQYF TGCAGCGCCGCTAGCGGGAGGTATGACGAGCAGTACTTC
TRBJ2-7 NA TRBV7-9 TRBD1 CASSPQGESYEQYF TGTGCCAGCAGCCCGCAGGGGGAGTCCTACGAGCAGTACTTC
TRBJ2-7 NA TRBV6-2/TRBV6-3 TRBD1 CASSTNRGLSSYEQYF TGTGCCAGCAGTACCAACAGGGGGCTAAGCTCCTACGAGCAGTACTTC
TRBJ2-3 NA TRBV4-3 TRBD2 CASSQAGLAGSTDTQYF TGCGCCAGCAGCCAAGCGGGACTAGCGGGAAGTACAGATACGCAGTATTTT
TRBJ1-5 NA TRBV18 NA CASSPTDSTSNQPQHF TGTGCCAGCTCACCCACGGACAGTACTAGCAATCAGCCCCAGCATTTT
TRBJ2-1 NA TRBV5-1 TRBD2 CASTQTSGSFNEQFF TGCGCCAGCACCCAAACTAGCGGGAGTTTCAATGAGCAGTTCTTC
TRBJ2-7 medium-sized TRBV4-2 TRBD2 CASSQGLGAQEQYF TGTGCCAGCAGCCAGGGACTAGGGGCGCAAGAGCAGTACTTC
TRBJ2-3 NA TRBV11-3 NA CASSPQPYRVGTDTQYF TGTGCCAGCAGCCCCCAACCTTACAGGGTCGGCACAGATACGCAGTATTTT
TRBJ2-7 NA TRBV11-2 TRBD1 CASSQEQGAPYEQYF TGTGCCAGCAGCCAGGAACAGGGGGCCCCCTACGAGCAGTACTTC
TRBJ2-7 NA TRBV2 TRBD1 CASSQGQTYEQYF TGTGCCAGCAGCCAGGGACAGACCTACGAGCAGTACTTC
TRBJ2-7 NA TRBV7-8 NA CASSWSPGDTLYEQYF TGTGCCAGCAGCTGGAGCCCGGGTGATACCCTCTACGAGCAGTACTTC
TRBJ1-5 NA TRBV27 NA CASSRSNQPQHF TGTGCCAGCAGCCGGAGCAATCAGCCCCAGCATTTT
TRBJ2-5 once TRBV4-2 NA CASSQDLLETQYF TGTGCCAGCAGCCAAGATTTATTAGAGACCCAGTACTTC
TRBJ2-3 NA TRBV15 NA CATSRDRQGTDTQYF TGTGCCACCAGCAGAGATCGACAGGGCACAGATACGCAGTATTTT
TRBJ2-1 once TRBV28 NA CASSLVSRHYNEQFF TGTGCCAGCAGTTTAGTTAGCCGGCACTACAATGAGCAGTTCTTC
TRBJ1-5 NA TRBV2 NA CASSGPGLGQPQHF TGTGCCAGCAGTGGACCGGGTTTGGGTCAGCCCCAGCATTTT
TRBJ2-1 NA TRBV28 TRBD1 CASSPMGDRTLMSSYNEQFF TGTGCCAGCAGTCCCATGGGGGACAGGACACTAATGAGCTCCTACAATGAGCAGTTCTTC
TRBJ1-2 NA TRBV7-9 TRBD1 CASSSDYRGVFGYTF TGTGCCAGCAGCTCGGATTACAGGGGAGTTTTTGGCTACACCTTC
TRBJ2-7 NA TRBV6-5 TRBD2 CASSYSVSGRSYEQYF TGTGCCAGCAGTTACTCGGTTAGCGGGCGCTCCTACGAGCAGTACTTC
TRBJ2-7 NA TRBV28 NA CASSPQGYSYEQYF TGTGCCAGCAGTCCACAGGGTTATTCCTACGAGCAGTACTTC
TRBJ1-5 NA TRBV2 NA CASIDSHSNQPQHF TGTGCCAGCATAGACAGTCATAGCAATCAGCCCCAGCATTTT
TRBJ1-2 NA TRBV7-3 TRBD1 CASSRAGTAHYGYTF TGTGCCAGCAGTCGAGCCGGGACAGCCCACTATGGCTACACCTTC